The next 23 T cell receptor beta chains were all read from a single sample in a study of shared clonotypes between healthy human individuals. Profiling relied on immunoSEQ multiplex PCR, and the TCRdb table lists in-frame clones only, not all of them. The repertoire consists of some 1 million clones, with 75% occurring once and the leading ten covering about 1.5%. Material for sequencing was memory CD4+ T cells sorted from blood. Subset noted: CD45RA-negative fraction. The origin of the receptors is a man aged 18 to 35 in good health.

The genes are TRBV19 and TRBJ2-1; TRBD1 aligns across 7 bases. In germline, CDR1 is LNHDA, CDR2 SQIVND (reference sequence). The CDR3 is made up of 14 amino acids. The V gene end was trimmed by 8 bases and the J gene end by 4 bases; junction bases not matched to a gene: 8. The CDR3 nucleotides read TGTGCCAGTCGCGACAGGGTGGAGTACAATGAGCAGTTCTTC. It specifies CASRDRVEYNEQFF.

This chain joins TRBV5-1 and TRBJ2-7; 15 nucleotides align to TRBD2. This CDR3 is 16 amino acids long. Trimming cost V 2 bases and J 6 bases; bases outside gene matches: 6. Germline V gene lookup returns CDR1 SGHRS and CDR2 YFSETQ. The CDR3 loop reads CASSLEMGLAGGEQYF. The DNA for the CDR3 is TGCGCCAGCAGCTTAGAAATGGGACTAGCGGGAGGCGAGCAGTACTTC.

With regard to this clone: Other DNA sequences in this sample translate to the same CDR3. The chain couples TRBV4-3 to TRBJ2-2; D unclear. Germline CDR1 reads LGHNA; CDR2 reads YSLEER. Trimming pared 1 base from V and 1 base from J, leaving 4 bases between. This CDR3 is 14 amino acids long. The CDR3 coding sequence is TGCGCCAGCAGCCAAGTCGGGAACACCGGGGAGCTGTTTTTT. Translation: CASSQVGNTGELFF.

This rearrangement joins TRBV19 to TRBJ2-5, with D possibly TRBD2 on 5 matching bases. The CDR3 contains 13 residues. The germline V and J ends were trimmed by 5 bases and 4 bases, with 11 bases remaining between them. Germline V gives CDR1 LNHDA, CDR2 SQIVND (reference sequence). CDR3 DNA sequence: TGTGCCAGTAGTTGGTTTGCGGGAGAGACCCAGTACTTC. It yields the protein CASSWFAGETQYF.

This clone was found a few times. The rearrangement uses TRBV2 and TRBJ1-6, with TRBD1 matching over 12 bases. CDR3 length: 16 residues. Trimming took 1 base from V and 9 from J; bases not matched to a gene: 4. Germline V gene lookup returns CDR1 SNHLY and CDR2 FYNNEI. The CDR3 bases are TGTGCCAGCAGTGAAGAGGGACAGGGGGCGCGTTCACCCCTCCACTTT. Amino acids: CASSEEGQGARSPLHF.

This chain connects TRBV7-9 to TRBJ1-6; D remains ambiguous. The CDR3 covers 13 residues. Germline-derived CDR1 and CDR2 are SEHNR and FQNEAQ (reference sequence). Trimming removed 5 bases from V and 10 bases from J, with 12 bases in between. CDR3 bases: TGTGCCAGCAGCCTGACGTTGGGCTCACCCCTCCACTTT. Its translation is CASSLTLGSPLHF.

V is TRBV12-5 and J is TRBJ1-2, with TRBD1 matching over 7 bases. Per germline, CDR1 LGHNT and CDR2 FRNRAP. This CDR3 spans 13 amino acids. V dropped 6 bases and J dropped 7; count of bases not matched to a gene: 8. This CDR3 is CASGLDRAGGYTF. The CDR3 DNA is TGTGCTAGTGGCCTAGACAGGGCTGGTGGCTACACCTTC. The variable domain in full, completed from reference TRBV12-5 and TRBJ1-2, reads DARVTQTPRHKVTEMGQEVTMRCQPILGHNTVFWYRQTMMQGLELLAYFRNRAPLDDSGMPKDRFSAEMPDATLATLKIQPSEPRDSAVYFCASGLDRAGGYTFGSGTRLTVV.

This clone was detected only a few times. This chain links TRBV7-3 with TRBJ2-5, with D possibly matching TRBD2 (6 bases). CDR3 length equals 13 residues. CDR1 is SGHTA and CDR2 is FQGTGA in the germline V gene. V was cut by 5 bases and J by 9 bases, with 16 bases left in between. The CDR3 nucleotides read TGTGCCAGCAGCCCGGCCCTACGCGGGGCCCAGTACTTC. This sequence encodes CASSPALRGAQYF. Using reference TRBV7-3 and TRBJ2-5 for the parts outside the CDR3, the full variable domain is GAGVSQTPSNKVTEKGKYVELRCDPISGHTALYWYRQSLGQGPEFLIYFQGTGAADDSGLPNDRFFAVRPEGSVSTLKIQRTERGDSAVYLCASSPALRGAQYFGPGTRLLVL.

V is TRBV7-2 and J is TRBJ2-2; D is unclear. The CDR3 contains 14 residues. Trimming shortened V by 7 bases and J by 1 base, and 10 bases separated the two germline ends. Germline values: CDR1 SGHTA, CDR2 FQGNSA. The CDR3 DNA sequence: TGTGCCAGCACCACTGGGTGGAACACCGGGGAGCTGTTTTTT. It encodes CASTTGWNTGELFF.

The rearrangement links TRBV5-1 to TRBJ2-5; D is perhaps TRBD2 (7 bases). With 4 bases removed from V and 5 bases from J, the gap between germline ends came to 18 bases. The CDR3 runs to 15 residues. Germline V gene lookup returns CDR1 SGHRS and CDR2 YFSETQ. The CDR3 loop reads CASSPQGGAGETQYF. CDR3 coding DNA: TGCGCCAGCAGCCCCCAAGGGGGGGCGGGGGAGACCCAGTACTTC.

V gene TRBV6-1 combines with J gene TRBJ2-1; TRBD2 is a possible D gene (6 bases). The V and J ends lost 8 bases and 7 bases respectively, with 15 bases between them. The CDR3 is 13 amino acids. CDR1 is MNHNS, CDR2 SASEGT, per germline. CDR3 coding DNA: TGTGCCAGCCAACTAGCTGCTGTGAATGAGCAGTTCTTC. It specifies CASQLAAVNEQFF.

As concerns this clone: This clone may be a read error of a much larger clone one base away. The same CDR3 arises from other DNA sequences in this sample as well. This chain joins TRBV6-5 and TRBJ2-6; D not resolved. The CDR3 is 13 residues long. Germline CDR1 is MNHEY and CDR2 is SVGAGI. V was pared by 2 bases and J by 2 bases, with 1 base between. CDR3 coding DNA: TGTGCCAGCAGTTACCCTGGGGCCAACGTCCTGACTTTC. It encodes CASSYPGANVLTF.

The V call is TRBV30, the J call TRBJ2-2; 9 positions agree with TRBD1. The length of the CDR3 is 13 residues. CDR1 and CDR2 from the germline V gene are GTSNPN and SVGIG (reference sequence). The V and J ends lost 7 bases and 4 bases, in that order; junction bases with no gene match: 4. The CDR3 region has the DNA TGTGCCTCCGACAGGGGGGGCACCGGGGAGCTGTTTTTT. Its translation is CASDRGGTGELFF.

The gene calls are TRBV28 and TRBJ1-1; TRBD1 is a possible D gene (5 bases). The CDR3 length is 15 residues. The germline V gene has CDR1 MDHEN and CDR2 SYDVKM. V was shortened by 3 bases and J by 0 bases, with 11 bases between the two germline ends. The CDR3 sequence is CASSFPGHMNTEAFF. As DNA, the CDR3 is TGTGCCAGCAGTTTTCCCGGACATATGAACACTGAAGCTTTCTTT.

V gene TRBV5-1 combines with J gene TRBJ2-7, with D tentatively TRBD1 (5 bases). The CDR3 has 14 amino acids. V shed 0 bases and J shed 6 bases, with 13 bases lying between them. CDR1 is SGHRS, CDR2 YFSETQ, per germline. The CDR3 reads CASSLAAGYREQYF. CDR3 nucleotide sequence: TGCGCCAGCAGCTTGGCCGCAGGGTATCGCGAGCAGTACTTC.

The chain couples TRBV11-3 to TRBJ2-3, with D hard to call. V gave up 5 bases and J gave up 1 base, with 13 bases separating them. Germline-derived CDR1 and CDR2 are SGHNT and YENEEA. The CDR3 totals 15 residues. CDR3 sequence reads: CASSRSIERTDTQYF. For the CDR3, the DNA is TGTGCCAGCAGCCGCTCTATCGAGCGCACAGATACGCAGTATTTT.

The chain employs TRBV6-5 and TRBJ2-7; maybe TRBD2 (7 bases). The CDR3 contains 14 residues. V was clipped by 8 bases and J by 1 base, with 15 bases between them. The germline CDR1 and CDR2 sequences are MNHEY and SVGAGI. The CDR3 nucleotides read TGTGCCAGCGCTCCCGGGGGGCCGTCCTACGAGCAGTACTTC. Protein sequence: CASAPGGPSYEQYF.

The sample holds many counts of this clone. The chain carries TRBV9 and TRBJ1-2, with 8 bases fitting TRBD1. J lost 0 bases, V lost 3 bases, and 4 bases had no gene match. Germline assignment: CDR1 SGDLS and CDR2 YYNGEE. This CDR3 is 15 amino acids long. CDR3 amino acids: CASSDRQGTNYGYTF. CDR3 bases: TGTGCCAGCAGCGACCGACAGGGGACTAACTATGGCTACACCTTC.

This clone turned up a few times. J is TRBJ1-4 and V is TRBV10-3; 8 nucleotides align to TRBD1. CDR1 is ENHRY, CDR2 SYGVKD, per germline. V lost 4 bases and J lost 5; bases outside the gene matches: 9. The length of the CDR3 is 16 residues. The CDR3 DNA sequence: TGTGCCATCAGTGGTGGGACAGGAGGGTACAATGAAAAACTGTTTTTT. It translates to CAISGGTGGYNEKLFF.

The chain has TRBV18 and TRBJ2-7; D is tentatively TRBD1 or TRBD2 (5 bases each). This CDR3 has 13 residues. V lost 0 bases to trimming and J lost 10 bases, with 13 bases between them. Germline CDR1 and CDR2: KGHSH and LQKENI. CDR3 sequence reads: CASSPPVHGGQYF. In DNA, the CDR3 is TGTGCCAGCTCACCACCGGTTCATGGGGGACAGTACTTC.

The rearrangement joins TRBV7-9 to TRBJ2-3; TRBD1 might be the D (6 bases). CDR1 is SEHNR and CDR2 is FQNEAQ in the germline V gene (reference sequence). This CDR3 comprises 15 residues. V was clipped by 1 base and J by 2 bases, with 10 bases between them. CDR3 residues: CASSLEGVITDTQYF. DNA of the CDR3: TGTGCCAGCAGCTTAGAGGGGGTGATCACAGATACGCAGTATTTT.

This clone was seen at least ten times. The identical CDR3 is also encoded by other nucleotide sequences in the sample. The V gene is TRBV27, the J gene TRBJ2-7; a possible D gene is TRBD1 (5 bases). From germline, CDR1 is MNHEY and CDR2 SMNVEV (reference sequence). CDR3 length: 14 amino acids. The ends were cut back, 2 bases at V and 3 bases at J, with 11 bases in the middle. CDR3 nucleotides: TGTGCCAGCAGTTTAAAAGGGGCCCACTACGAGCAGTACTTC. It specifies CASSLKGAHYEQYF.

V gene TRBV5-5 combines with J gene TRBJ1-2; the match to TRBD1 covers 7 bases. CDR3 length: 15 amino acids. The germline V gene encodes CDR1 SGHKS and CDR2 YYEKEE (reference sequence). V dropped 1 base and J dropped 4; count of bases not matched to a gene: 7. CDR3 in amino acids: CASSLWQGEAYGYTF. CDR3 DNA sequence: TGTGCCAGCAGCTTGTGGCAGGGGGAGGCCTATGGCTACACCTTC.